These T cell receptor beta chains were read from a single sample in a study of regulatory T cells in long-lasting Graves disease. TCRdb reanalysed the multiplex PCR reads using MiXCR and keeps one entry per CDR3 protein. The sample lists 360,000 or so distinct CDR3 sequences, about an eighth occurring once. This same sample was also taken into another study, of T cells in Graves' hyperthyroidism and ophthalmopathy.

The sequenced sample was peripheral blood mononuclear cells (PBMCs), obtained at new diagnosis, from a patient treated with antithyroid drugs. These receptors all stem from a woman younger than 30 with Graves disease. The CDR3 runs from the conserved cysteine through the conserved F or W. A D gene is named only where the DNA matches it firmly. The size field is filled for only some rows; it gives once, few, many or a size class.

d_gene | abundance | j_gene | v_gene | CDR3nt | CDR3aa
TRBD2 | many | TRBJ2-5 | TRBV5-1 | TGCGCCAGCAGCTGGCCAAATTGGGAGGGCCACGAGACCCAGTACTTC | CASSWPNWEGHETQYF
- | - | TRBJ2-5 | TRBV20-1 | TGCAGTGGGGGGGACAGCAAAGAGACCCAGTACTTC | CSGGDSKETQYF
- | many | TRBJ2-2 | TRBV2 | TGTGCCAGCAGTCCACTACCAACCATTACCACCGGGGAGCTGTTTTTT | CASSPLPTITTGELFF
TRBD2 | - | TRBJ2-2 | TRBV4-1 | TGCGCCAGCAGCCACCGGACTAGCGACACCGGGGAGCTGTTTTTT | CASSHRTSDTGELFF
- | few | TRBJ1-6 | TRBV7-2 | TGTGCCAGCAGCTCTTACCGGGACGGCGATTCACCCCTCCACTTT | CASSSYRDGDSPLHF
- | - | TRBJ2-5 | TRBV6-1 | TGTGCCAGCAGCCTTTCCCGCCGTAGAGCGACTCGTCAAGAGACCCAGTACTTC | CASSLSRRRATRQETQYF
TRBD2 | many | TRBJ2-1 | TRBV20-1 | TGCAGTGCAAGAACCGGGACTAGCGGGAAACCTGAGCAGTTCTTC | CSARTGTSGKPEQFF
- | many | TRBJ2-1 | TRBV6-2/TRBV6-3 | TGTGCCAGCAGTTACTTTAAGGGGCTGAGCTCCTACAATGAGCAGTTCTTC | CASSYFKGLSSYNEQFF
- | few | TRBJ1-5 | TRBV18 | TGTGCCAGCTCACCTGACTTAAATCAGCTCCAGCATTTT | CASSPDLNQLQHF
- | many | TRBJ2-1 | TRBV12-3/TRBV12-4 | TGTGCCAGCAGGGTCGATGGAGGGGGGTACAATGAGCAGTTCTTC | CASRVDGGGYNEQFF
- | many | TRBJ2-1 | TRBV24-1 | TGTGCCACCAGTTCTGGACTTATAACCTCTCTCGACGGCGTGCGGGGTGGTGAGCAGTTCTTC | CATSSGLITSLDGVRGGEQFF
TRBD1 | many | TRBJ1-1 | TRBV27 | TGTGCCAGCAGTCCCCCGACAGGGGGCTATGCTGAAGCTTTCTTT | CASSPPTGGYAEAFF
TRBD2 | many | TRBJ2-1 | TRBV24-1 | TGTGCCACCACTACATCACGGGGGGGTCTTGACAATGAGCAGTTCTTC | CATTTSRGGLDNEQFF
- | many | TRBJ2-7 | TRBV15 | TGTGCCACCAGCAGGTTCCAAGACATGTACTACTCCTACGAGCAGTACTTC | CATSRFQDMYYSYEQYF
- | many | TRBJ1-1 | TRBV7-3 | TGTGCCAGCAGGGAGGGACCGTCCAACACTGAAGCTTTCTTT | CASREGPSNTEAFF
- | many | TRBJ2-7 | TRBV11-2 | TGTGCCAGCAGCTTAGAATCTGGGTTGGCAGGAAGCTCCTACGAGCAGTACTTC | CASSLESGLAGSSYEQYF
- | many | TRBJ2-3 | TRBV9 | TGTGCCAGCAGCGTAGATCCAGATACGCAGTATTTT | CASSVDPDTQYF
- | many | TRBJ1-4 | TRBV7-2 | TGTGCCAGCAGCCGATCACAGGGAACTAATGAAAAACTGTTTTTT | CASSRSQGTNEKLFF
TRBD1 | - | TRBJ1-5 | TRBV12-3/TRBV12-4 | TGTGCCAGCAGCCCTGACAGGGGGCATCAGCCCCAGCATTTT | CASSPDRGHQPQHF
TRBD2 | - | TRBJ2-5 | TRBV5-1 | TGCGCCAGCAGCTTGAGGCTAGCGGCGTACCAAGAGACCCAGTACTTC | CASSLRLAAYQETQYF
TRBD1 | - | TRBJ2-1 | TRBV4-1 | TGCGCCAGCAGCCAACCCGGGACAGGGTCCTACAATGAGCAGTTCTTC | CASSQPGTGSYNEQFF
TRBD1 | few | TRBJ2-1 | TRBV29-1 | TGCAGCGGGGACAGGGAGATCAATGAGCAGTTCTTC | CSGDREINEQFF
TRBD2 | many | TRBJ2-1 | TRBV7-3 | TGTGCCAGCAGTCGGACTAGCGGGTCTCACAATGAGCAGTTCTTC | CASSRTSGSHNEQFF
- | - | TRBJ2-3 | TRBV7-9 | TGTGCCAGCAGCCTCCCGGGCGACCCTATCCCAGATACGCAGTATTTT | CASSLPGDPIPDTQYF
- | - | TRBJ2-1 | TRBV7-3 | TGTGCCAGCAGCAATCCGGGATCCTGGGCCAATGAGCAGTTCTTC | CASSNPGSWANEQFF
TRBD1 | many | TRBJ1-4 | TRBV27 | TGTGCCAGCAGTCCTATACAGGGGGCGACTAATGAAAAACTGTTTTTT | CASSPIQGATNEKLFF
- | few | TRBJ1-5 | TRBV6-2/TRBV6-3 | TGTGCCAGCAGTTACGGGGGGGGTCAATCAGCCCAGCATTTT | CASSYGGGQSAQHF
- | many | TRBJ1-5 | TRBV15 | TGTGCCACCAGCAGAGTTGTGGAGCAGCCCCAGCATTTT | CATSRVVEQPQHF
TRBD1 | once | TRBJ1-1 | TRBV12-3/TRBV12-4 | TGTGCCAGCAGCCGACAGGGGGCGCTGGGGTTTGGAAGTACTGAAGCTTTCTTT | CASSRQGALGFGSTEAFF
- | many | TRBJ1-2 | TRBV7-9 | TGTGCCAGCAGCTTGACAGAGAAAACTAACTATGGCTACACCTTC | CASSLTEKTNYGYTF
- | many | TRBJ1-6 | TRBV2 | TGTGCCAGCAAAAGGGAGAGCTCCTATAATTCACCCCTCCACTTT | CASKRESSYNSPLHF
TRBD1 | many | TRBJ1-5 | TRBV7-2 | TGTGCCAGCAGCCCTCACCCCAGGGGGCTCGTGGAGCCCCAGCATTTT | CASSPHPRGLVEPQHF
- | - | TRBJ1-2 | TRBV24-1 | TGTGTCACCAGTGCCGGGACGGGCCAGCAAGGCTACACCTTC | CVTSAGTGQQGYTF
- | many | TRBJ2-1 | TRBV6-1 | TGTGCCAGCAGCGCGGAGGGCCATGAGCAGTTCTTC | CASSAEGHEQFF
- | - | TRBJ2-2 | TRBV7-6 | TGTGCCAGCAGCTTAGGTACCCGGGAGCTGTTTTTT | CASSLGTRELFF
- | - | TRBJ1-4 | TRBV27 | TGTGCCAGCAGTTTACACAGAGGCCTGGGGGTCGAAAAACTGTTTTTT | CASSLHRGLGVEKLFF
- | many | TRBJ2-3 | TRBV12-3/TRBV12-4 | TGTGCCAGCAGTCAAAATCGGGGGGCGGGCACAGATACGCAGTATTTT | CASSQNRGAGTDTQYF
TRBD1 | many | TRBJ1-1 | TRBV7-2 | TGTGCCAGCAGCTCCTACGACAGGGGGAGCCCCCTGGTCTTT | CASSSYDRGSPLVF
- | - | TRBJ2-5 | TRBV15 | TGTGCCACCTCATTAGACTCCCCCAAAGAGACCCAGTACTTC | CATSLDSPKETQYF
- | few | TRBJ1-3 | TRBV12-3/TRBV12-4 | TGTGCCAGCAGTTTTGCCGGTCGTGCTGGAAACACCATATATTTT | CASSFAGRAGNTIYF
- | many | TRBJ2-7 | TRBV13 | TGTGCCAGCAGCTTCCTGGGTACCTACGAGCAGTACTTC | CASSFLGTYEQYF
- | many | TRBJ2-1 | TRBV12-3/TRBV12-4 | TGTGCCATCACCGGGGGCAATGAGCAGTTCTTC | CAITGGNEQFF
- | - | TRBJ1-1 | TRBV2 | TGTGCCAGCATAGGGCAGGGCACTGAAGCTTTCTTT | CASIGQGTEAFF
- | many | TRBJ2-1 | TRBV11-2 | TGTGCCAGCAGCTTAGATCCCGGAGGGTCGGGGCAGTTCTTC | CASSLDPGGSGQFF
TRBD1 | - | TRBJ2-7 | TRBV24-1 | TGTGCCACCAGTCCCGGACAGGGGAAGTCCTACGAGCAGTACTTC | CATSPGQGKSYEQYF
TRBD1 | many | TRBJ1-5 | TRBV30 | TGTGCCTGGAGTCCCCCCGGACGACAGGGCCTGGCCCAGCATTTT | CAWSPPGRQGLAQHF
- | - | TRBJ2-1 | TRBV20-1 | TGCAGTGCTAGTGGGCGGAAAGACTACAATGAGCAGTTCTTC | CSASGRKDYNEQFF
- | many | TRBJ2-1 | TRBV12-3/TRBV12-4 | TGTGCCAGCAGTTCCCAGACAGGAACCTACAATGAGCAGTTCTTC | CASSSQTGTYNEQFF
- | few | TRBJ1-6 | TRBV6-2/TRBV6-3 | TGTGCCAGCAGTCCCGAGGCGGACGTTTCACCCCTCCACTTT | CASSPEADVSPLHF
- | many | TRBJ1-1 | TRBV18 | TGTGCCAGCTCACCACTTCTTCCCGGGAGCACTGAAGCTTTCTTT | CASSPLLPGSTEAFF
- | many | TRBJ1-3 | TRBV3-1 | TGTGCCAGCAGCCCGGCGGCCGCGGGAAACACCATATATTTT | CASSPAAAGNTIYF
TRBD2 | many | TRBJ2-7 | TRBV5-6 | TGTGCCAGCTGCTCAGCGGGAGGACGACCCTACGAGCAGTACTTC | CASCSAGGRPYEQYF
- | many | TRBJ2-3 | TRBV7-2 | TGTGCCAGCAGCTTAAACAGACTCACAGATACGCAGTATTTT | CASSLNRLTDTQYF
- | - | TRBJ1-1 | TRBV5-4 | TGTGCCAGCAGCAGGGGTTTGGCTCGGAGTACTGAAGCTTTCTTT | CASSRGLARSTEAFF
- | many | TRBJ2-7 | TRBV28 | TGTGCCAGCAGTTTTGGGGGGTGGAAGGGCCACACCTACGAGCAGTACTTC | CASSFGGWKGHTYEQYF
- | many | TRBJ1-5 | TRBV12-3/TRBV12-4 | TGTGCCAGCAGTTCGGACATTAGCAATCAGCCCCAGCATTTT | CASSSDISNQPQHF
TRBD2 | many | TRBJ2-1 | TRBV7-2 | TGTGCCAGCAGCTTTTCGGGGGGGGGCACTTGGAATGAGCAGTTCTTC | CASSFSGGGTWNEQFF
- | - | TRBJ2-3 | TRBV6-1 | TGTGCCAGCAGGTCGACTTTTCCCCAAGATACGCAGTATTTT | CASRSTFPQDTQYF
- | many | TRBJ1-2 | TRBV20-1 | TGCAGTGCTATGGCCGTAAGGGGGGCCTGGGGCTACACCTTC | CSAMAVRGAWGYTF
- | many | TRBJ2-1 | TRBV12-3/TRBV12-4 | TGTGCCAGCAGTTTCTCCGTGAGCTCCTACAATGAGCAGTTCTTC | CASSFSVSSYNEQFF